The 15 T cell receptor beta chains below were found in one sample sequenced in a study of CD8 T cells in ankylosing spondylitis. TCRdb itself ran the 5' RACE reads through MiXCR, one entry per CDR3 protein. This table holds some 840,000 distinct CDR3 sequences, roughly 10% found once. General study points: It appeared that ankylosing spondylitis blood was characterized by a TCR beta motif of several highly homologous variants.

Which antigens these TCRs recognize remains unknown. The specimen was blood, either unsorted or a sorted T cell fraction (not recorded which). Source of these receptors: a male donor with ankylosing spondylitis.

The V gene is TRBV20-1, the J gene TRBJ2-5; D is ambiguous. This CDR3 region has 12 residues. Germline V CDR1 and CDR2: DFQATT, SNEGSKA (reference sequence). V lost 3 bases and J lost 2, with 7 bases in between. The CDR3 DNA reads TGCAGTGCTAGTGGGATTCAAGAGACCCAGTACTTC. This codes for CSASGIQETQYF.

This clonotype has a handful of counts. The rearrangement links TRBV7-2 to TRBJ2-3; D is unresolved. This CDR3 region has 15 residues. V lost 6 bases to trimming and J lost 0 bases, with 13 bases between them. From germline, CDR1 is SGHTA and CDR2 FQGNSA. CDR3 DNA sequence: TGTGCCAGCAGTACGGATATCTCTAGCACAGATACGCAGTATTTT. Its protein is CASSTDISSTDTQYF. Complete variable domain (other parts from reference TRBV7-2 and TRBJ2-3): GAGVSQSPSNKVTEKGKDVELRCDPISGHTALYWYRQSLGQGLEFLIYFQGNSAPDKSGLPSDRFSAERTGGSVSTLTIQRTQQEDSAVYLCASSTDISSTDTQYFGPGTRLTVL.

This sequence joins TRBV20-1 and TRBJ1-6; D perhaps matches TRBD1 (6 bases). CDR1 and CDR2 from the germline V gene are DFQATT and SNEGSKA (reference sequence). V was shortened by 3 bases and J by 0 bases, with 15 bases between the two germline ends. CDR3 length equals 17 residues. CDR3 nucleotides: TGCAGTGCTAGGGCTTTCCTGGACAGCTCCTATAATTCACCCCTCCACTTT. The encoded protein is CSARAFLDSSYNSPLHF.

J is TRBJ1-5 and V is TRBV7-6, with unresolved D. CDR3 length equals 12 residues. V shed 5 bases and J shed 5 bases, with 7 bases lying between them. Per the germline V gene, CDR1 is SGHVS and CDR2 is FNYEAQ. CDR3 sequence: CASSGVDQPQHF. For the CDR3, the DNA is TGTGCCAGCAGCGGGGTGGATCAGCCCCAGCATTTT.

This clonotype came up a few times. The chain has TRBV4-3 and TRBJ1-2; possible D gene TRBD1, 5 bases. The CDR3 runs 15 residues. Between the trimmed V and J ends, which lost 0 bases and 7 bases, there was a span of 15 bases. Germline V gene data show CDR1 as LGHNA and CDR2 as YSLEER. DNA for the CDR3: TGCGCCAGCAGCCAAGATTATCAAGGGGATATTGGCTACACCTTC. Encoded protein: CASSQDYQGDIGYTF.

This clonotype was counted only a few times. The chain links TRBV6-5 to TRBJ2-1, with D unclear. V was cut by 4 bases and J by 7 bases, with 20 bases left in between. Germline V CDR1 and CDR2: MNHEY, SVGAGI. The length of the CDR3 is 16 residues. The CDR3 DNA follows: TGTGCCAGCAGTTTCTTTAGGTTTCCCACGGTAAATGAGCAGTTCTTC. Its translation is CASSFFRFPTVNEQFF.

This clonotype was counted at least ten times. The chain uses TRBV20-1 and TRBJ1-2, with no clear D. CDR3 length: 12 amino acids. V was pared by 5 bases and J by 7 bases, with 14 bases between. Germline loops: CDR1 DFQATT, CDR2 SNEGSKA (reference sequence). The DNA for the CDR3 is TGCAGTGCTGATAGACTAAGTGCTGGCTACACCTTC. It codes for CSADRLSAGYTF.

The sample holds many counts of this clonotype. The J gene is TRBJ2-3, the V gene TRBV20-1; no clear D. The CDR3 is made up of 13 amino acids. The germline V gene encodes CDR1 DFQATT and CDR2 SNEGSKA (reference sequence). V was shortened by 6 bases and J by 2 bases, with 12 bases between the two germline ends. The CDR3 DNA follows: TGCAGTGCCCTCCCCTCTAACACAGATACGCAGTATTTT. Protein product: CSALPSNTDTQYF.

Written as DNA, the CDR3 is TGTGCCAGCAGCTTAATGGGCTCGAGCACTGAAGCTTTCTTT. Translated: CASSLMGSSTEAFF. The chain joins TRBV7-9 to TRBJ1-1; D unresolved. The V gene's germline CDR1 is SEHNR and CDR2 FQNEAQ (reference sequence). The CDR3 length is 14 residues. V was trimmed by 2 bases and J by 4 bases, leaving 11 bases between them.

This clonotype was counted only a few times. The chain recombines TRBV21-1 with TRBJ1-3. TRBV21-1 is noted as a pseudogene. This CDR3 spans 14 amino acids. The DNA of the CDR3 is TGTGCCAGCTGGCACGGGCTGAACGGAAACACCATATATTTT. Protein sequence: CASWHGLNGNTIYF.

The chain couples TRBV6-1 to TRBJ1-2; 9 bases are shared with TRBD1. CDR3 length: 18 residues. Trimming removed 5 bases from V and 0 bases from J; junction bases left unmatched: 13. CDR1 and CDR2 from the germline V gene are MNHNS and SASEGT. CDR3 protein: CASSPPADRGGANYGYTF. CDR3 nucleotides: TGTGCCAGCAGTCCACCGGCCGACAGGGGGGGAGCTAACTATGGCTACACCTTC.

This clonotype has only a few counts. The chain combines TRBV20-1 with TRBJ1-1, with D maybe TRBD1 (6 bases). This CDR3 has 13 amino acids. CDR1 is DFQATT and CDR2 is SNEGSKA in the germline V gene (reference sequence). Trimming cost V 0 bases and J 10 bases, with 15 bases left between them. CDR3 sequence: CSARDARAGVAFF. For the CDR3, the DNA is TGCAGTGCTAGAGATGCGAGGGCAGGGGTAGCTTTCTTT.

This sequence joins TRBV20-1 and TRBJ2-3; 8 bases match TRBD2. V lost 0 bases and J lost 7; bases outside the gene matches: 12. The CDR3 is 16 residues long. Germline values: CDR1 DFQATT, CDR2 SNEGSKA (reference sequence). The CDR3 bases are TGCAGTGCTAGAGATTGGACCAGCGGGGGAAGGAATACGCAGTATTTT. Translated: CSARDWTSGGRNTQYF.

This clonotype has just a few counts. The V call is TRBV25-1, the J call TRBJ2-7; TRBD2 matches at 12 bases. Trimming cost V 2 bases and J 6 bases; bases outside gene matches: 11. The CDR3 is made up of 17 amino acids. The germline V gene has CDR1 MGHDK and CDR2 SYGVNS. CDR3 in amino acids: CASSERTSGELPPEQYF. The CDR3 DNA is TGTGCCAGCAGTGAACGGACTAGCGGGGAACTCCCACCCGAGCAGTACTTC.

This clonotype has a handful of counts. V and J are TRBV5-6 and TRBJ1-2; D remains ambiguous. The germline gives CDR1 SGHDT, CDR2 YYEEEE. This CDR3 spans 13 amino acids. Trimming pared 4 bases from V and 5 bases from J, leaving 12 bases between. CDR3 residues: CASSHDKLYGYTF. In DNA, the CDR3 is TGTGCCAGCAGCCACGACAAGCTTTATGGCTACACCTTC.